This TCR beta chain was obtained from a study of T cell responses to AZD1222 COVID-19 vaccine. Study-level findings and limits: It was only a handful of AZD1222 recipients who were seropositive at baseline. Sampled repertoires all dated from after the peak T cell response.

About this clone: The antigen is unknown.

Libraries were prepared by immunoSEQ multiplex PCR; TCRdb keeps only in-frame clonotypes and omits some of them. Of 150,000 or so clones listed, 80% to 95% are singletons. The CDR3 has 13 amino acids. Trimming removed 9 bases from V and 3 bases from J; junction bases left unmatched: 6. In germline, CDR1 is LNHDA, CDR2 SQIVND (reference sequence). V and J are TRBV19 and TRBJ2-7; TRBD2 matches 9 bases. The sample in question was peripheral blood, obtained on day 0 of AZD1222 vaccination. This receptor was obtained from an adult in good health. The CDR3 nucleotides are TGTGCCAGCGGGGCTAGCGGGATCTACGAGCAGTACTTC. This translates into CASGASGIYEQYF.